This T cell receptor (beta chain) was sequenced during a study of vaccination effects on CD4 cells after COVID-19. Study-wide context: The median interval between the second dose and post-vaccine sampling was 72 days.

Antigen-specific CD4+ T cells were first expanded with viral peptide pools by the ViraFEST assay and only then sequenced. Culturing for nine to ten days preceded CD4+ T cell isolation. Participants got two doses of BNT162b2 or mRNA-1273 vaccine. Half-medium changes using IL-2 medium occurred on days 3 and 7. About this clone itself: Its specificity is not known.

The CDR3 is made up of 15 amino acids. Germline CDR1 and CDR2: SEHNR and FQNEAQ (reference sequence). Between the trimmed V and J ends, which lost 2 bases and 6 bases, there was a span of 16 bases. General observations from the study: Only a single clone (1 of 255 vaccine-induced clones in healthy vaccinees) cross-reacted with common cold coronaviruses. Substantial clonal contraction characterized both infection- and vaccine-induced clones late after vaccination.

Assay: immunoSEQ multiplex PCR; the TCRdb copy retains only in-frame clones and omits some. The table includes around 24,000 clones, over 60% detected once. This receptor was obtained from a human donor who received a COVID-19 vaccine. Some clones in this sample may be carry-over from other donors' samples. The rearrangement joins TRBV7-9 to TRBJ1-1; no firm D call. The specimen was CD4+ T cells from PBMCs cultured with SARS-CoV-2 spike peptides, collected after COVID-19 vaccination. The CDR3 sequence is CASSLSLSNEAEAFF. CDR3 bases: TGTGCCAGCAGCTTATCCTTATCCAACGAGGCTGAAGCTTTCTTT.